This entry lists 6 T cell receptor beta chains sequenced from one sample in a study of T cells in localized non-small cell lung cancer. Clones were read by immunoSEQ multiplex PCR, and TCRdb kept only the in-frame ones, dropping some. The table has 20,000 to 25,000 clones, 87% seen once; the top ten hold about 29%. This specimen consisted of peripheral blood, obtained before any cancer treatment. The receptors shown here come from a male donor at least 60 years old with stage I squamous cell lung carcinoma.

This clone was detected a few times. The chain joins TRBV5-1 to TRBJ2-3; D may match TRBD1 or TRBD2 (5 bases each). The V and J ends lost 0 bases and 7 bases respectively, with 18 bases between them. Looked up from germline, CDR1 is SGHRS and CDR2 is YFSETQ. There are 16 residues in the CDR3. Written as DNA, the CDR3 is TGCGCCAGCAGCTTGGAAACCGGGACCGGGTTTAATACGCAGTATTTT. As protein: CASSLETGTGFNTQYF.

CDR3 sequence reads: CASSPHVGTGGYGYTF. In nucleotides, the CDR3 is TGCGCCAGCAGCCCTCACGTAGGGACAGGGGGGTATGGCTACACCTTC. V gene TRBV5-1 combines with J gene TRBJ1-2, with 11 bases fitting TRBD1. CDR3 length equals 16 residues. CDR1 is SGHRS and CDR2 is YFSETQ in the germline V gene. J lost 5 bases, V lost 4 bases, and 10 bases had no gene match. The variable domain in full, completed from reference TRBV5-1 and TRBJ1-2, reads KAGVTQTPRYLIKTRGQQVTLSCSPISGHRSVSWYQQTPGQGLQFLFEYFSETQRNKGNFPGRFSGRQFSNSRSEMNVSTLELGDSALYLCASSPHVGTGGYGYTFGSGTRLTVV.

In this sample, this clone turned up once. The rearrangement uses TRBV6-1 and TRBJ2-7, with D possibly called TRBD1 or TRBD2 (5 bases each). CDR3 length: 13 amino acids. Germline lookup yields CDR1 MNHNS and CDR2 SASEGT. V lost 8 bases to trimming and J lost 2 bases, with 13 bases between them. The chain's CDR3 is CASFTGTAYEQYF. The CDR3 bases are TGTGCCAGCTTCACCGGGACGGCCTACGAGCAGTACTTC.

V usage is TRBV11-3 and J usage is TRBJ2-1; D gene uncertain. This CDR3 comprises 13 residues. In germline, CDR1 is SGHNT, CDR2 YENEEA. Trimming removed 0 bases at V and 6 bases at J, with 6 bases between. The CDR3 nucleotides are TGTGCCAGCAGCTTAGATCTCGGCAATGAGCAGTTCTTC. This sequence encodes CASSLDLGNEQFF.

V is TRBV5-4 and J is TRBJ2-7; D is perhaps TRBD2 (6 bases). The germline gives CDR1 SGHNT, CDR2 YYREEE (reference sequence). Trimming shortened V by 5 bases and J by 5 bases, and 17 bases separated the two germline ends. The CDR3 consists of 14 residues. CDR3 nucleotides: TGTGCCAGCAGGTACGAGGGACCGGGGGACGAGCAGTACTTC. It yields the protein CASRYEGPGDEQYF. Variable domain in full (rest from reference TRBV5-4 and TRBJ2-7): ETGVTQSPTHLIKTRGQQVTLRCSSQSGHNTVSWYQQALGQGPQFIFQYYREEENGRGNFPPRFSGLQFPNYSSELNVNALELDDSALYLCASRYEGPGDEQYFGPGTRLTVT.

The chain couples TRBV5-3 to TRBJ1-6, with TRBD1 matching 7 bases. TRBV5-3 is labeled an ORF, and its function is uncertain. V was pared by 3 bases and J by 7 bases, with 10 bases of the junction left unmatched. This CDR3 has 16 amino acids. As DNA, the CDR3 is TGTGCCAGAAGCTGCCCGGGACAGTGGAAGAATTCACCCCTCCACTTT. Translating gives CARSCPGQWKNSPLHF.